The sequence of this TCR beta chain was determined in a study of shared clonotypes between healthy human individuals. Study-wide background: CD4 naive and memory got three plates each, CD8 naive two, CD8 memory one.

As to this clone: Its specificity is unknown.

CDR3 length equals 15 residues. Trimming left V 1 base short and J 1 base short, with 13 bases between. The V gene's germline CDR1 is GTSNPN and CDR2 SVGIG (reference sequence). Naive CD8 populations comprised CD45RO-negative cells positively selected for CCR7, excluding terminally differentiated effector memory CD45RA+ cells. Sequencing was performed with immunoSEQ multiplex PCR; in TCRdb, only in-frame clones are kept and a portion is missing. This table holds hundreds of thousands of clones, about 91% found once. Study-level findings and limits: Generation probabilities of non-shared clonotypes were lower (relative to those shared by all four donors). Few donors limited the genetic and exposure-history diversity represented.

Sequenced material: naive CD8+ T cells sorted from blood. This receptor was taken from a man aged 30-40 years in good health. This chain links TRBV30 with TRBJ2-5; TRBD2 is a possible D gene (5 bases). This CDR3 reads CAWSAGPRGQETQYF. DNA for the CDR3: TGTGCCTGGAGTGCGGGCCCTCGGGGCCAAGAGACCCAGTACTTC.